The text below deals with one TCR beta chain. Its matching antigen is unknown. This CDR3 comprises 15 residues. Per the germline V gene, CDR1 is SGHAT and CDR2 is FQNNGV. The germline V and J ends were trimmed by 1 base and 6 bases, with 12 bases remaining between them. This sample is part of a study of OX40 agonist ivuxolimab in advanced cancers. Whole-study findings and limits: Clonal expansion by week 6 occurred in CD4+ and CD8+ blood T cells (at 0.1 to 3.0 mg/kg).

Blood got drawn at baseline, again on cycle 4 day 1, and then on cycle 7 day 1. The method was immunoSEQ multiplex PCR; TCRdb's version includes in-frame clones alone and lacks a portion of them. The sample records roughly 56,000 clones, about nine tenths being singletons. The clonotype was recovered from an adult with an advanced solid tumor such as melanoma, head and neck, liver or kidney cancer. The input for sequencing was CD4+ or CD8+ T cells sorted from blood, taken in a trial of the OX40 agonist ivuxolimab. V is TRBV11-2 and J is TRBJ2-2; no clear D. Here the CDR3 DNA reads TGTGCCAGCAGCTTAGTTCCCCTCCAACCCGGGGAGCTGTTTTTT. Translated: CASSLVPLQPGELFF.